Listed below are T cell receptor beta chains from one sample, sequenced in a study of spatial heterogeneity in lung cancer. One entry per CDR3 protein, called by TCRdb with MiXCR from the 5' RACE reads. The sample consists of 8,000 or so distinct CDR3 sequences, roughly 5% of them appearing once. Sequencing used lung tumor tissue, obtained at surgery. Receptors were obtained from a male donor with early-stage non-small cell lung cancer. Each CDR3 is given with its conserved first and last residue. Fields, in order: CDR3 DNA, CDR3 protein, D gene, clone size, V gene, J gene. D genes are given only for firm matches. A clone size is listed for some rows: how often the clone was seen (once, few, many), or a class if it is expanded.

CDR3 DNA: TGTGCCAGCAGATCAGGACAGAACACTGAAGCTTTCTTT
CDR3 protein: CASRSGQNTEAFF
D gene: -
clone size: few
V gene: TRBV2
J gene: TRBJ1-1

CDR3 DNA: TGCGCCAGCAGCCTGGGGTTGGATCGGCCCCAGCATTTT
CDR3 protein: CASSLGLDRPQHF
D gene: -
clone size: few
V gene: TRBV5-1
J gene: TRBJ1-5

CDR3 DNA: TGTGCCAGCACCGCTGACAGAACCAATCAGCCCCAGCATTTT
CDR3 protein: CASTADRTNQPQHF
D gene: -
clone size: many
V gene: TRBV12-3/TRBV12-4
J gene: TRBJ1-5

CDR3 DNA: TGTGCCAGCAGCTTGCTAGCGGGAGGGAGTAGCCCAGATACGCAGTATTTT
CDR3 protein: CASSLLAGGSSPDTQYF
D gene: TRBD2
clone size: medium-sized
V gene: TRBV7-2
J gene: TRBJ2-3

CDR3 DNA: TGTGCCAGCACCGGGGGACTTTACAATGAGCAGTTCTTC
CDR3 protein: CASTGGLYNEQFF
D gene: -
clone size: many
V gene: TRBV6-1
J gene: TRBJ2-1

CDR3 DNA: TGCAGCGTTGATGTACAGGGGGCATCCTACGAGCAGTACTTC
CDR3 protein: CSVDVQGASYEQYF
D gene: TRBD1
clone size: few
V gene: TRBV29-1
J gene: TRBJ2-7

CDR3 DNA: TGTGCCAGCAGCTTGGACACCCAACAGGGGACCCAGTACTTC
CDR3 protein: CASSLDTQQGTQYF
D gene: -
clone size: -
V gene: TRBV5-6
J gene: TRBJ2-5

CDR3 DNA: TGTGCCAGCAGCTTAAACCAGAACTCCTACGAGCAGTACTTC
CDR3 protein: CASSLNQNSYEQYF
D gene: -
clone size: medium-sized
V gene: TRBV11-2
J gene: TRBJ2-7

CDR3 DNA: TGTGCTTCCTCCGGGTTTAGCAATCAGCCCCAGCATTTT
CDR3 protein: CASSGFSNQPQHF
D gene: -
clone size: few
V gene: TRBV28
J gene: TRBJ1-5

CDR3 DNA: TGCAGCGTTGAGATAGGGCGAAACACTGAAGCTTTCTTT
CDR3 protein: CSVEIGRNTEAFF
D gene: -
clone size: many
V gene: TRBV29-1
J gene: TRBJ1-1

CDR3 DNA: TGCAGTGCTAGAGTAAATACAGGGGGCGGAGAGACCCAGTACTTC
CDR3 protein: CSARVNTGGGETQYF
D gene: TRBD1
clone size: many
V gene: TRBV20-1
J gene: TRBJ2-5

CDR3 DNA: TGCGCCAGCAGCTGGGGTGCCCAGGGGGATGAGCAGTTCTTC
CDR3 protein: CASSWGAQGDEQFF
D gene: TRBD1
clone size: -
V gene: TRBV5-1
J gene: TRBJ2-1

CDR3 DNA: TGTGCCAGCAGTCGAAGGGGGGTTGCGGATTCACCCCTCCACTTT
CDR3 protein: CASSRRGVADSPLHF
D gene: -
clone size: medium-sized
V gene: TRBV6-5
J gene: TRBJ1-6

CDR3 DNA: TGTGCCAGCAGTTTGTGGCAGGGAGAGACCCAGTACTTC
CDR3 protein: CASSLWQGETQYF
D gene: -
clone size: many
V gene: TRBV12-3/TRBV12-4
J gene: TRBJ2-5

CDR3 DNA: TGTGCCAGCAGCGCGGGACAGTCATATGGCTACACCTTC
CDR3 protein: CASSAGQSYGYTF
D gene: TRBD1
clone size: many
V gene: TRBV11-2
J gene: TRBJ1-2

CDR3 DNA: TGTGCCAGCAGCCCTAGGGACAGGGAAGCCTACGAGCAGTACTTC
CDR3 protein: CASSPRDREAYEQYF
D gene: TRBD1
clone size: many
V gene: TRBV13
J gene: TRBJ2-7

CDR3 DNA: TGTGCCAGCACACAACGGGGGGGCACAGATACGCAGTATTTT
CDR3 protein: CASTQRGGTDTQYF
D gene: TRBD2
clone size: few
V gene: TRBV2
J gene: TRBJ2-3

CDR3 DNA: TGTGCCAGCAGCCGGACTAGCGGGGGTAAAGAGACCCAGTACTTC
CDR3 protein: CASSRTSGGKETQYF
D gene: TRBD2
clone size: many
V gene: TRBV14
J gene: TRBJ2-5

CDR3 DNA: TGCAGCGTCGGTTGGGGCACTGAAGCTTTCTTT
CDR3 protein: CSVGWGTEAFF
D gene: -
clone size: many
V gene: TRBV29-1
J gene: TRBJ1-1

CDR3 DNA: TGCGCCAGCAGTGAGTCAGGGATGTCACCCCTCCACTTT
CDR3 protein: CASSESGMSPLHF
D gene: -
clone size: many
V gene: TRBV10-1
J gene: TRBJ1-6

CDR3 DNA: TGTGCCAGTAGTATGCAGCCATCTGGGGCCAACGTCCTGACTTTC
CDR3 protein: CASSMQPSGANVLTF
D gene: -
clone size: many
V gene: TRBV19
J gene: TRBJ2-6

CDR3 DNA: TGCAGCGCCGAAGGTTCTGCGAACTATGGCTACACCTTC
CDR3 protein: CSAEGSANYGYTF
D gene: -
clone size: -
V gene: TRBV29-1
J gene: TRBJ1-2

CDR3 DNA: TGTGCCAGCAGCGGGAGTTGGAATGAGCAGTTCTTC
CDR3 protein: CASSGSWNEQFF
D gene: -
clone size: many
V gene: TRBV7-9
J gene: TRBJ2-1

CDR3 DNA: TGCAGTGCTAGAAGGGGATCGAACACCGGGGAGCTGTTTTTT
CDR3 protein: CSARRGSNTGELFF
D gene: -
clone size: few
V gene: TRBV20-1
J gene: TRBJ2-2

CDR3 DNA: TGTGCCAGCAGTTACCAGCCACCGGAGTACCAAGAGACCCAGTACTTC
CDR3 protein: CASSYQPPEYQETQYF
D gene: -
clone size: medium-sized
V gene: TRBV6-6
J gene: TRBJ2-5

CDR3 DNA: TGCAGTGCTAGAGGGCAGGGTGACACTGAAGCTTTCTTT
CDR3 protein: CSARGQGDTEAFF
D gene: -
clone size: -
V gene: TRBV20-1
J gene: TRBJ1-1

CDR3 DNA: TGCGCCAGCAGCTTGTATCGGGGCCCAGATACGCAGTATTTT
CDR3 protein: CASSLYRGPDTQYF
D gene: -
clone size: many
V gene: TRBV5-1
J gene: TRBJ2-3

CDR3 DNA: TGTGCCAGCAGCTTAGGACGACAGGTATCCTACGAGCAGTACTTC
CDR3 protein: CASSLGRQVSYEQYF
D gene: -
clone size: many
V gene: TRBV7-2
J gene: TRBJ2-7

CDR3 DNA: TGTGCCAGCAGCTCAAGGGGGAACACTGAAGCTTTCTTT
CDR3 protein: CASSSRGNTEAFF
D gene: -
clone size: many
V gene: TRBV7-3
J gene: TRBJ1-1

CDR3 DNA: TGTGCCAGCAGTGAGGGACAGGGAACCTACGAGCAGTACTTC
CDR3 protein: CASSEGQGTYEQYF
D gene: TRBD1
clone size: medium-sized
V gene: TRBV6-1
J gene: TRBJ2-7

CDR3 DNA: TGCAGTGCTAGAGGAGATAGGGCTTACTCCTACGAGCAGTACTTC
CDR3 protein: CSARGDRAYSYEQYF
D gene: -
clone size: medium-sized
V gene: TRBV20-1
J gene: TRBJ2-7

CDR3 DNA: TGTGCCAGCAGCTTGGGGCAGGCCACAATATCTCCCTACAATGAGCAGTTCTTC
CDR3 protein: CASSLGQATISPYNEQFF
D gene: -
clone size: many
V gene: TRBV5-8
J gene: TRBJ2-1

CDR3 DNA: TGCGCCAGCAGTGCAGGCGGGGGAGATCAGCCCCAGCATTTT
CDR3 protein: CASSAGGGDQPQHF
D gene: -
clone size: medium-sized
V gene: TRBV10-1
J gene: TRBJ1-5

CDR3 DNA: TGTGCCAGCAGCTTAAGGGTGGAGGTCAATGAGCAGTTCTTC
CDR3 protein: CASSLRVEVNEQFF
D gene: -
clone size: medium-sized
V gene: TRBV5-4
J gene: TRBJ2-1

CDR3 DNA: TGCAGTGCTCTAGGGACAGGGGTCGAAAAACTGTTTTTT
CDR3 protein: CSALGTGVEKLFF
D gene: TRBD1
clone size: many
V gene: TRBV20-1
J gene: TRBJ1-4

CDR3 DNA: TGTGCCAGCAGTGGGGGACAGCGGAACACAGATACGCAGTATTTT
CDR3 protein: CASSGGQRNTDTQYF
D gene: TRBD1
clone size: medium-sized
V gene: TRBV2
J gene: TRBJ2-3